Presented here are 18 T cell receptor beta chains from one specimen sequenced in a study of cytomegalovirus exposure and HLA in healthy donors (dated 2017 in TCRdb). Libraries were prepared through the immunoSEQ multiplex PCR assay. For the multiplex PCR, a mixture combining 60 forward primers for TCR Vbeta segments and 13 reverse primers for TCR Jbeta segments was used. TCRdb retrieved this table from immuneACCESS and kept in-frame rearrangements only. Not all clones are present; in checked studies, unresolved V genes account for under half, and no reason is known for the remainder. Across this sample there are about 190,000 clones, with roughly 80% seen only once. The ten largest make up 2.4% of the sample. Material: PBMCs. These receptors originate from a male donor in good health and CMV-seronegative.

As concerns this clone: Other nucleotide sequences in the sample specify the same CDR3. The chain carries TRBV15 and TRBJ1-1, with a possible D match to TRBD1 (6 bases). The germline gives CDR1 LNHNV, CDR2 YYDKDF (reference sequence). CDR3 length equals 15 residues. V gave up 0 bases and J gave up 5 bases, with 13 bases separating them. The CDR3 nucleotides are TGTGCCACCAGCAGAGATCGGGGGGCGGGGACTGAAGCTTTCTTT. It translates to CATSRDRGAGTEAFF.

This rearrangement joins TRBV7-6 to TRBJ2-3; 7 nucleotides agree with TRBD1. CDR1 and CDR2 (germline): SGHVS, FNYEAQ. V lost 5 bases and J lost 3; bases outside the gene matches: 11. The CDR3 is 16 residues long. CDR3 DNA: TGTGCCAGCAGCCTAGGTAGGGGACAGAGAACAGATACGCAGTATTTT. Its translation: CASSLGRGQRTDTQYF.

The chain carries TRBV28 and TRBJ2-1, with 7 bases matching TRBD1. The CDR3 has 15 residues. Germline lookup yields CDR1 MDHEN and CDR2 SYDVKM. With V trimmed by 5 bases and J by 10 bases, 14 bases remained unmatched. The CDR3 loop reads CASSPQGVGQGEQFF. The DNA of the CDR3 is TGTGCCAGCAGTCCCCAGGGGGTAGGACAAGGCGAGCAGTTCTTC.

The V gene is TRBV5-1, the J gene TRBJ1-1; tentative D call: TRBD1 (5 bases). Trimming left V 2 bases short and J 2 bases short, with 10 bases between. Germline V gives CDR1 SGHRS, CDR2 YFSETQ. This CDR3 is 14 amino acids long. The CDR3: CASSFRQPNTEAFF. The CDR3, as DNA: TGCGCCAGCAGCTTTAGACAGCCCAACACTGAAGCTTTCTTT. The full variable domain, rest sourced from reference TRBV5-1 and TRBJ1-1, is KAGVTQTPRYLIKTRGQQVTLSCSPISGHRSVSWYQQTPGQGLQFLFEYFSETQRNKGNFPGRFSGRQFSNSRSEMNVSTLELGDSALYLCASSFRQPNTEAFFGQGTRLTVV.

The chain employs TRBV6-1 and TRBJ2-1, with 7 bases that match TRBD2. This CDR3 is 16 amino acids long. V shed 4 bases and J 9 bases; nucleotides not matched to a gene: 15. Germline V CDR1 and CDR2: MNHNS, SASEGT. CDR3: CASSVFRGRAGGEQFF. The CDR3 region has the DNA TGTGCCAGCAGTGTTTTTCGTGGGAGGGCAGGTGGTGAGCAGTTCTTC.

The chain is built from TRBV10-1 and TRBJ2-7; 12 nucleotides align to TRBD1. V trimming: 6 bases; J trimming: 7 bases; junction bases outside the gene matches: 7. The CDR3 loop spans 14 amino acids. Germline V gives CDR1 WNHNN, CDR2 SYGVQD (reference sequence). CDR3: CASRLGQGAGEQYF. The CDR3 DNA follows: TGCGCCAGCAGGCTGGGACAGGGGGCTGGAGAGCAGTACTTC.

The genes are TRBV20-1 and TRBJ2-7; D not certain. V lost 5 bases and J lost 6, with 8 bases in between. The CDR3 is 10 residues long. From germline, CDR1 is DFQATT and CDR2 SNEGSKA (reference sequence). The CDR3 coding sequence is TGCAGTGCTCAGGATGGCGAGCAGTACTTC. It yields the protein CSAQDGEQYF.

This CDR3 is CASSLATGFNYGYTF. DNA for the CDR3: TGCGCCAGCAGCCTAGCGACAGGCTTTAACTATGGCTACACCTTC. The chain carries TRBV4-3 and TRBJ1-2, with D maybe TRBD1 (6 bases). The CDR3 is 15 residues long. Looked up from germline, CDR1 is LGHNA and CDR2 is YSLEER. Trimming stripped 4 bases from V and 1 base from J, with 13 bases between.

The CDR3 DNA reads as TGTGCCAGCAGTTATAAGGGACTAGCGCGAAACAATGAGCAGTTCTTC. This translates into CASSYKGLARNNEQFF. The rearrangement uses TRBV6-5 and TRBJ2-1; 10 positions match TRBD2. The CDR3 runs to 16 residues. V trimming: 3 bases; J trimming: 5 bases; junction bases outside the gene matches: 7. Germline V gene lookup returns CDR1 MNHEY and CDR2 SVGAGI.

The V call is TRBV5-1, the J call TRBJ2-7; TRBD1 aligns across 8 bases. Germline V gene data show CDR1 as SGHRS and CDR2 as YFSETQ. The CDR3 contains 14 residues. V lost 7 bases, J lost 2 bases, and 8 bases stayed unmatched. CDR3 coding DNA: TGCGCCAGCGGAGACAGGGGTAGAGCCTACGAGCAGTACTTC. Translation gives CASGDRGRAYEQYF.

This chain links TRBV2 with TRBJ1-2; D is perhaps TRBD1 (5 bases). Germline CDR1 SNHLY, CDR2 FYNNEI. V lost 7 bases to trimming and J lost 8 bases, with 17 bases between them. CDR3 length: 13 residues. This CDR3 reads CASNMGGEGGYTF. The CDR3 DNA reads TGTGCCAGCAATATGGGGGGGGAGGGGGGCTACACCTTC.

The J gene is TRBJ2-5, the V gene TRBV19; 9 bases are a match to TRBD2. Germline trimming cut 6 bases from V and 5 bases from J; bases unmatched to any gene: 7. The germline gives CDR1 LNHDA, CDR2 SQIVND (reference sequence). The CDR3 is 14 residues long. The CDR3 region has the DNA TGTGCCAGTAGACTGGGACTAGCCGGGGAGACCCAGTACTTC. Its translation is CASRLGLAGETQYF. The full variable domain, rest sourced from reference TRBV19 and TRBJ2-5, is DGGITQSPKYLFRKEGQNVTLSCEQNLNHDAMYWYRQDPGQGLRLIYYSQIVNDFQKGDIAEGYSVSREKKESFPLTVTSAQKNPTAFYLCASRLGLAGETQYFGPGTRLLVL.

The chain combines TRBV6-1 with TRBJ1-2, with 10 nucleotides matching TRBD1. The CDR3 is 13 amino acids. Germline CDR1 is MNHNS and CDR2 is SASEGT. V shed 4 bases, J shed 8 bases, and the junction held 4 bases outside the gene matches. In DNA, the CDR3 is TGTGCCAGCAGTGGTGGGACAGGGGTCGGCTACACCTTC. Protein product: CASSGGTGVGYTF.

The CDR3, as DNA: TGTGCCAGCAGCCAAGGGGAGGGGTTAGGGGATCAGCCCCAGCATTTT. Protein: CASSQGEGLGDQPQHF. This chain connects TRBV4-2 to TRBJ1-5; possible D gene TRBD1, 5 bases. Germline CDR1 reads LGHNA; CDR2 reads YNFKEQ. The CDR3 length is 16 residues. Trimming cost V 1 base and J 5 bases, with 15 bases left between them.

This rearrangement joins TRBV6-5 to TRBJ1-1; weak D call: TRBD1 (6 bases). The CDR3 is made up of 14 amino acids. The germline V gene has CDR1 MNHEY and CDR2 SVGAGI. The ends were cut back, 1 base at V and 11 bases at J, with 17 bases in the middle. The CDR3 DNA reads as TGTGCCAGCAGTTACTACGCGGCAGGGGAGAAGGCTTTCTTT. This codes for CASSYYAAGEKAFF.

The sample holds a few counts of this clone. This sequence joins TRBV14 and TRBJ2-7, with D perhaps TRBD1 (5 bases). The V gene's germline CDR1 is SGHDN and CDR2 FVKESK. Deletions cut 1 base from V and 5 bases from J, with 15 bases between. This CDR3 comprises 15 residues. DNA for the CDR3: TGTGCCAGCAGCCAAGTCGGTAAGGACATCCACGAGCAGTACTTC. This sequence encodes CASSQVGKDIHEQYF.

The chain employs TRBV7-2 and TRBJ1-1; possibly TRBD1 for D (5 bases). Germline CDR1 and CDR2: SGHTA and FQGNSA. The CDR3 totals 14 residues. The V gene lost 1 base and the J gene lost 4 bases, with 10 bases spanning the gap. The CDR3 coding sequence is TGTGCCAGCAGCTTAGGGGGGGTGGGCACTGAAGCTTTCTTT. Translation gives CASSLGGVGTEAFF.

As DNA, the CDR3 is TGTGCCAGCAGCCAACTAAGTTCCAATGAGCAGTTCTTC. Encoded protein: CASSQLSSNEQFF. The chain combines TRBV4-2 with TRBJ2-1; D not resolved. The CDR3 loop spans 13 amino acids. Germline-derived CDR1 and CDR2 are LGHNA and YNFKEQ. The V and J ends lost 2 bases and 6 bases respectively, with 8 bases between them.